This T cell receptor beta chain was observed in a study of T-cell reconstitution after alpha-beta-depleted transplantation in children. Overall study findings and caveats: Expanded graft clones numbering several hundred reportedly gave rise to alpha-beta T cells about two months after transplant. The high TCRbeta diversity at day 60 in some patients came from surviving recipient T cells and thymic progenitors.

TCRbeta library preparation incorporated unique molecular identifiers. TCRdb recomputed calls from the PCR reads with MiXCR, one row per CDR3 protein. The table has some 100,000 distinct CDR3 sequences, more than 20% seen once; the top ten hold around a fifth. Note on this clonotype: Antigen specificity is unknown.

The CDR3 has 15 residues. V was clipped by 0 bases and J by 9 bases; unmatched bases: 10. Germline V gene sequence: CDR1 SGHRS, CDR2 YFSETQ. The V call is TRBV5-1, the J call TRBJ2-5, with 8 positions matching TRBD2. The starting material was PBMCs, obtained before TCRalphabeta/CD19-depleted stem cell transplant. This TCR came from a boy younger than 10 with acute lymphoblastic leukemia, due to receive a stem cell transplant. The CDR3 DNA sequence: TGCGCCAGCAGCTTGGAAACTAGCGGAGCGCCGTCCCAGTACTTC. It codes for CASSLETSGAPSQYF.